Sequencing of this T cell receptor beta chain was carried out in a study of blood T cell repertoires in COVID-19. This clone was seen many times. Unmatched junction bases numbered 12, after V lost 5 bases and J lost 6 bases. This CDR3 region has 16 residues. Per germline, CDR1 SEHNR and CDR2 FQNEAQ (reference sequence). Method: immunoSEQ multiplex PCR; TCRdb's copy keeps in-frame clones and lacks some. The sample gives around 400,000 clones, 80% to 90% of which show up once; about 1.2% is in the top ten. This sequence was found in a man aged 35 to 55 with acute or convalescent COVID-19. The sequenced material came from peripheral blood. The chain carries TRBV7-9 and TRBJ2-3, with 9 bases matching TRBD2. CDR3 amino acids: CASSPRVSGRPDTQYF. CDR3 sequence (DNA): TGTGCCAGCAGCCCTAGGGTTAGCGGGAGACCTGATACGCAGTATTTT.